The present entry profiles one T cell receptor beta chain with its context. Its specificity is unknown. Here immunoSEQ multiplex PCR was the method, and the copy in TCRdb shows in-frame clones only, minus some. The sample yields approximately 20,000 clones, 76% seen once. The CDR3 runs 15 residues. V was clipped by 5 bases and J by 0 bases; unmatched bases: 7. CDR1 SGHAT and CDR2 FQNNGV come from the germline V gene. These data come from a study of OX40 agonist ivuxolimab in advanced cancers. Whole-study results and caveats: Partial responders receiving 0.1-3.0 mg/kg showed among the lowest clonal expansion. Fewer expanded clones were found on average in CD4+ than in CD8+ T cells.

Peripheral blood came from all dose cohorts at three timepoints. The clonotype comes from an adult with an advanced solid tumor such as melanoma, head and neck, liver or kidney cancer. The chain is built from TRBV11-2 and TRBJ2-7, with 7 bases identical to TRBD2. The sample was CD4+ or CD8+ T cells sorted from blood, taken in a trial of the OX40 agonist ivuxolimab. This CDR3 reads CASSPLGGNSYEQYF. In DNA form, the CDR3 reads TGTGCCAGCAGCCCTCTGGGGGGGAACTCCTACGAGCAGTACTTC.